This T cell receptor beta chain is from a study of blood T cell repertoires in COVID-19. Across the study: Sources were T cells, B-cell-depleted T cells, or PBMCs; the material itself was cDNA or gDNA.

Clinical history as reported by participants underpinned cohort assignment. TCRdb keeps only in-frame clones here, not all; method: immunoSEQ multiplex PCR. The table records hundreds of thousands of clones, 83% of them present only once. V shed 4 bases and J shed 3 bases, with 16 bases lying between them. Germline assignment: CDR1 LGHNA and CDR2 YNFKEQ. This CDR3 is 15 amino acids long. The table lists this clone with a count of one. The chain joins TRBV4-2 to TRBJ2-7; D possibly corresponds to TRBD1 (6 bases). Sequenced: PBMCs or T cells enriched from blood (not recorded which). The source of this sequence is a woman aged 40 to 55 who had been exposed to COVID-19. The CDR3 sequence: CASSRGTGSGYEQYF. The CDR3 DNA is TGTGCCAGCAGCCGAGGAACAGGGAGTGGCTACGAGCAGTACTTC.